This TCR beta chain was recovered during a study of cytomegalovirus exposure and HLA in healthy donors. General study results and limits: A subsequent analysis found that TCR clusters from the first cohort also tended to co-occur in the roughly 120 validation repertoires, with about 94% of cluster scores above 0. It was 150 to 200 TCR beta chains that were listed as cytomegalovirus-associated.

Looked up from germline, CDR1 is SGDLS and CDR2 is YYNGEE. This CDR3 region has 13 residues. V was cut by 4 bases and J by 0 bases, with 7 bases left in between. Method: immunoSEQ multiplex PCR; TCRdb's copy keeps in-frame clones and lacks some. The data show about 120,000 clones, more than 75% seen once. Notes on this clone: Its antigen is currently unknown.

The receptor was isolated from a woman in her 30s in good health and CMV-seronegative. The chain employs TRBV9 and TRBJ1-1; D may be TRBD1 (5 bases). Sequenced: PBMCs. CDR3 loop: CASSQGVNTEAFF. The CDR3, as DNA: TGTGCCAGCAGCCAAGGGGTGAACACTGAAGCTTTCTTT.